These 9 T cell receptor beta chains came from one sample sequenced in a study of shared clonotypes between healthy human individuals. Measured with immunoSEQ multiplex PCR; TCRdb has only the in-frame clones, and not every one. The sample holds under 2.5 million clones, roughly 92% seen once. What was sequenced was naive CD4+ T cells from PBMCs. Subset denoted: CD45RA+ positively selected. All receptors come from a man younger than 35 in good health. Some clones in this sample may be carry-over from other donors' samples.

The V call is TRBV13, the J call TRBJ1-3, with D unclear. Between the trimmed V and J ends, which lost 7 bases and 0 bases, there was a span of 10 bases. The CDR3 covers 14 residues. The V gene's germline CDR1 is PRHDT and CDR2 FYEKMQ (reference sequence). Here the CDR3 DNA reads TGTGCCAGCAACAAACCAGTCTCTGGAAACACCATATATTTT. Amino acid sequence: CASNKPVSGNTIYF.

The J gene is TRBJ2-7, the V gene TRBV5-1; the D is unclear. Per germline, CDR1 SGHRS and CDR2 YFSETQ. The CDR3 loop spans 14 amino acids. Between the trimmed V and J ends, which lost 4 bases and 2 bases, there was a span of 13 bases. Here the CDR3 DNA reads TGCGCCAGCAGCCCCTCGACAAGCACCTACGAGCAGTACTTC. Protein: CASSPSTSTYEQYF.

The chain couples TRBV4-2 to TRBJ1-5; unclear D gene. CDR1 and CDR2 (germline): LGHNA, YNFKEQ. Trimming took off 0 bases at V and 7 bases at J, with 16 bases between the two ends. The CDR3 totals 16 residues. CDR3 sequence reads: CASSQDRRLSGQPQHF. The CDR3 region has the DNA TGTGCCAGCAGCCAAGATAGAAGGCTCTCGGGGCAGCCCCAGCATTTT.

This clone has a handful of counts. The chain combines TRBV18 with TRBJ2-1; possibly TRBD2 for D (6 bases). The CDR3 has 13 amino acids. Trimming stripped 2 bases from V and 9 bases from J, with 11 bases between. The V gene's germline CDR1 is KGHSH and CDR2 LQKENI. CDR3 bases: TGTGCCAGCTCACCAGGCGGGGATGGTGAGCAGTTCTTC. Its protein is CASSPGGDGEQFF.

The genes are TRBV29-1 and TRBJ2-3; TRBD1 might be the D (5 bases). Per the germline V gene, CDR1 is SQVTM and CDR2 is ANQGSEA. The CDR3 contains 13 residues. V lost 4 bases, J lost 4 bases, and 12 bases lay in between. In DNA, the CDR3 is TGCAGCGTTGCAGGGATATATTCAGATACGCAGTATTTT. Translation gives CSVAGIYSDTQYF.

This chain connects TRBV7-2 to TRBJ2-3; the match to TRBD2 covers 7 bases. V trimming: 9 bases; J trimming: 2 bases; junction bases outside the gene matches: 2. This CDR3 region has 12 residues. CDR1 is SGHTA and CDR2 is FQGNSA in the germline V gene. This CDR3 reads CASREVTDTQYF. The CDR3 DNA is TGTGCCAGTCGGGAGGTCACAGATACGCAGTATTTT.

The chain couples TRBV7-3 to TRBJ2-7, with 7 bases matching TRBD1. Per the germline V gene, CDR1 is SGHTA and CDR2 is FQGTGA. V lost 5 bases, J lost 2 bases, and 6 bases stayed unmatched. CDR3 length: 14 residues. Written as DNA, the CDR3 is TGTGCCAGCAGCCGGGACAGCTATGCCTACGAGCAGTACTTC. Amino acid sequence: CASSRDSYAYEQYF.

With regard to this clone: This same CDR3 is encoded by further DNA sequences in the sample. The chain carries TRBV28 and TRBJ1-5; D uncertain. The CDR3 is 12 residues long. Germline V gene data show CDR1 as MDHEN and CDR2 as SYDVKM. V was pared by 5 bases and J by 4 bases, with 6 bases between. CDR3 sequence: CASSPPNQPQHF. CDR3 DNA sequence: TGTGCCAGCAGTCCACCGAATCAGCCCCAGCATTTT. Full variable domain (remainder filled in from reference TRBV28 and TRBJ1-5): DVKVTQSSRYLVKRTGEKVFLECVQDMDHENMFWYRQDPGLGLRLIYFSYDVKMKEKGDIPEGYSVSREKKERFSLILESASTNQTSMYLCASSPPNQPQHFGDGTRLSIL.

The V and J genes are TRBV19 and TRBJ2-3; D is unresolved. Germline V gene data show CDR1 as LNHDA and CDR2 as SQIVND (reference sequence). Trimming cost V 7 bases and J 5 bases, with 10 bases left between them. There are 12 residues in the CDR3. The CDR3 spells CASIGPGDTQYF. The CDR3, as DNA: TGTGCCAGTATAGGGCCGGGAGATACGCAGTATTTT.